Listed here are 2 T cell receptor beta chains from one sample, sequenced in a study of T cell clonality in common variable immunodeficiency. Whole-study findings and limits: In common variable immunodeficiency, TCR beta chains reportedly carried fewer deletions and N-nucleotide insertions.

Their specific antigens are unknown. Clones were read by immunoSEQ multiplex PCR, and TCRdb kept only the in-frame ones, dropping some. The sample is made up of approximately 35,000 clones, none counted only once. Sequencing input: peripheral blood mononuclear cells. Receptors originate from a human donor with common variable immunodeficiency.

This clone was observed a handful of times. Read data end 3 residues before the CDR3 end; the end is taken from the germline J gene. The chain is built from TRBV6-2 or TRBV6-3 and TRBJ2-7, with D tentatively TRBD1 (6 bases). The CDR3 extends over 15 amino acids. Trimming left V 6 bases short and J 1 base short, with 16 bases between. From germline, CDR1 is MNHEY and CDR2 SVGEGT. CDR3 DNA, as far as it was read: TGTGCCAGCAGCCCAAGGAAACAGGGTTCCTACGAG. Translating gives CASSPRKQGSYE. In full, the CDR3 is CASSPRKQGSYEQYF.

This clone was seen a handful of times. Read data end 3 residues before the CDR3 end; the end is taken from the germline J gene. The gene calls are TRBV7-6 and TRBJ2-1, with TRBD2 matching 9 bases. Germline V gene lookup returns CDR1 SGHVS and CDR2 FNYEAQ. V dropped 4 bases and J dropped 8; count of bases not matched to a gene: 15. The CDR3 totals 17 residues. CDR3 amino acids: CASSSPTSGQREDEQFF. The DNA read from the CDR3 is TGTGCCAGCAGCTCCCCTACTAGCGGGCAAAGGGAGGATGAG. The full variable domain, rest sourced from reference TRBV7-6 and TRBJ2-1, is GAGVSQSPRYKVTKRGQDVALRCDPISGHVSLYWYRQALGQGPEFLTYFNYEAQQDKSGLPNDRFSAERPEGSISTLTIQRTEQRDSAMYRCASSSPTSGQREDEQFFGPGTRLTVL.